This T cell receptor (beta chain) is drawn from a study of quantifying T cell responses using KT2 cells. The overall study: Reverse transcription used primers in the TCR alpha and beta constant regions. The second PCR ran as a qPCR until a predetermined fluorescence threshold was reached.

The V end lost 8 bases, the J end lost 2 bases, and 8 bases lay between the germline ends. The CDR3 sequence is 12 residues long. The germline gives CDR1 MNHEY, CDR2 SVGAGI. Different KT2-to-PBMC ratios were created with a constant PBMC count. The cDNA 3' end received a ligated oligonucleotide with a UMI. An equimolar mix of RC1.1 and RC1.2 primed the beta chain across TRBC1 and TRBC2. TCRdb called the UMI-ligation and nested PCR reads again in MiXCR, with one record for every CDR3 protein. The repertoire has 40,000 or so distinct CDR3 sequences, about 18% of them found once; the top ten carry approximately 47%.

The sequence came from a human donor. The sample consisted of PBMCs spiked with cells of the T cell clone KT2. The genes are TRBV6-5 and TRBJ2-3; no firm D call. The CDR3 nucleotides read TGTGCCAGCGGGCCTGCCACAGATACGCAGTATTTT. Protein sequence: CASGPATDTQYF.